The present T cell receptor (beta chain) was sequenced within a study of human T cells and chemical hapten exposure. TCRdb processed the RACE reads anew with MiXCR; each CDR3 protein has one entry. The sample yields about 71,000 distinct CDR3 sequences, around 10% seen once. The sample's time point: patch test 1, 2 weeks after DPC sensitization. The sample's treatment: therapeutic diphenylcyclopropenone sensitization with weekly scalp DPC. The sample holds many counts of this clonotype. CDR3 length: 14 residues. V was shortened by 1 base and J by 2 bases, with 12 bases between the two germline ends. In germline, CDR1 is SQVTM, CDR2 ANQGSEA.

This receptor was identified in a woman aged 40-49 years with alopecia areata. Some clones in this sample may be carry-over from other donors' samples. The sample was whole blood, taken in connection with sensitization to the hapten diphenylcyclopropenone (DPC). The V and J genes are TRBV29-1 and TRBJ2-7; D is unresolved. Here the CDR3 reads CSVEGAPGPYEQYF. The CDR3 nucleotides read TGCAGCGTTGAAGGGGCCCCCGGACCCTACGAGCAGTACTTC.